The clone carrying this T cell receptor beta chain was observed a handful of times. Its antigen is unknown. This entry is derived from a study of cytomegalovirus exposure and HLA in healthy donors. Points from the study as a whole: In an earlier analysis, in roughly 580 donors, most V segments appeared productive either ~90% or ~30% of the time. Diagnosis of cytomegalovirus status made by the classifier reportedly showed high specificity and sensitivity. What TCR beta sequences reportedly achieved was accurate prediction of HLA-A and HLA-B alleles in most subjects. In a later analysis, 16,951 TCR beta sequences were associated with HLA alleles at 0.05 false discovery rate.

PCR employed 60 Vbeta and 13 Jbeta primers. The method was immunoSEQ multiplex PCR; TCRdb's version includes in-frame clones alone and lacks a portion of them. The sample has some 180,000 clones, roughly a tenth seen once. Per germline, CDR1 MNHEY and CDR2 SMNVEV (reference sequence). V lost 3 bases to trimming and J lost 0 bases, with 6 bases between them. The CDR3 consists of 14 residues. The TCR was taken from a woman in her twenties or thirties in good health and CMV-seropositive. The chain employs TRBV27 and TRBJ1-5; D gene ambiguous. What was sequenced was PBMCs. The CDR3 DNA reads as TGTGCCAGCAGTTTGTCTTATAGCAATCAGCCCCAGCATTTT. Its translation: CASSLSYSNQPQHF.